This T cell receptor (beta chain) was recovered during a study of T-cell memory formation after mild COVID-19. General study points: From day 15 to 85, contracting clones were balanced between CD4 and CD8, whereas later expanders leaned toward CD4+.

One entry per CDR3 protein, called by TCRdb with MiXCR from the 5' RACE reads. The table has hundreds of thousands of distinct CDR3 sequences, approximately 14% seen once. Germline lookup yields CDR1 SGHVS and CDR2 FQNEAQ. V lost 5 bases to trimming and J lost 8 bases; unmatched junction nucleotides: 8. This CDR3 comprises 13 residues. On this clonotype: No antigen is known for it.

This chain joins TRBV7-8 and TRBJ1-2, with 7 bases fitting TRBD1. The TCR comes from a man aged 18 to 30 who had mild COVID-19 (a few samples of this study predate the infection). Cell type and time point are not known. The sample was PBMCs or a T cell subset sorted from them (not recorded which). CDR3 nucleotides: TGTGCCAGCAGCGATCACAGGGGCCGGGGCTACACCTTC. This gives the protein CASSDHRGRGYTF. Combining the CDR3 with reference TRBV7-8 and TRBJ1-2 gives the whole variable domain GAGVSQSPRYKVAKRGQDVALRCDPISGHVSLFWYQQALGQGPEFLTYFQNEAQLDKSGLPSDRFFAERPEGSVSTLKIQRTQQEDSAVYLCASSDHRGRGYTFGSGTRLTVV.